What follows is one T cell receptor beta chain and its context. The specificity of this receptor is unknown. Nothing much larger sits one base from this clone, and base qualities are not available. One collaborating source in Seattle enrolled patients during active infection and followed them longitudinally through the course of disease. The collaborating institutions used their own protocols to collect whole blood in K2EDTA tubes. Collaborator samples were shipped for TCRbeta analysis as frozen whole blood, isolated PBMCs, or DNA extracted from either sample type. The CDR3 measures 13 amino acids from cysteine to phenylalanine. Here the CDR3 DNA is all that survives: 39 bases in frame from base 1. Via the germline V gene, CDR1 is KGHSH and CDR2 LQKENI. At the junction V is shortened by 4 bases and J by 6 bases; bases outside the gene matches: 2. The data stem from a study of blood T cell repertoires in COVID-19 (dated by TCRdb to 2019 to 2021). In terms of the full investigation: Collaborator samples came from the United States, Italy and Spain and covered acute and convalescent phases of COVID-19. The material from the prospective study consisted of cDNA or gDNA derived from T cells, B-cell-depleted T cells, or PBMCs. Sample metadata almost always included a de-identified subject ID, COVID-19 status, age in years and sex. Where available, HLA class I and class II types were taken from metadata supplied by the sample provider and were not determined by assay-based typing. The repertoires were made available in a free public database intended to serve as a resource for research on the immune response to SARS-CoV-2. Subjects who had been exposed to COVID-19, were actively infected with it, or had recovered from it provided the deeply sampled blood TCRbeta repertoires that made up the dataset. Samples were obtained from the ongoing ImmuneRACE study (first 160 participants) and from 1,200 or so subjects provided by 6 global collaborators. Study-wide conclusions, independent of this receptor: Clinical and demographic metadata were provided uncurated, with the amount varying by source and participant.

The immunoSEQ Assay, a bias-controlled multiplex PCR, was used to amplify TCRbeta CDR3 regions from genomic DNA. Under the source paper's analysis protocol: Within the assay, amplification of reference gene primers was used to estimate how many nucleated cells each sample contained. To quantify the absolute abundance of each unique TCRbeta CDR3 rearrangement, sequence reads were collapsed and filtered. For each sample, productive Simpson clonality was calculated by taking the square root of Simpson's diversity index across productive rearrangements. TCRdb mirrors the immuneACCESS table, restricted to in-frame sequences. Some clones are absent from its copies; in checked studies, under half trace to an unresolved V gene, and the reason for the others is unknown. That table furnishes V, J and clone size, whereas the DNA furnished D and trimming. The sample contains just under 350,000 clones, about nine tenths of them found a single time. The ten largest clones capture about 6.7% of the sample.

Sequenced: peripheral blood. This chain joins TRBV18 to TRBJ2-1; 8 of the junction bases match TRBD1. This receptor was obtained from a woman in her 70s with COVID-19, enrolled during active disease. Here is the DNA: TGTGCCAGCTCACTTACAGGGGGCAATGAGCAGTTCTTC. It translates as CASSLTGGNEQFF. Where the CDR3 stops, the reference TRBV18 and TRBJ2-1 genes take over; the full variable domain is NAGVMQNPRHLVRRRGQEARLRCSPMKGHSHVYWYRQLPEEGLKFMVYLQKENIIDESGMPKERFSAEFPKEGPSILRIQQVVRGDSAAYFCASSLTGGNEQFFGPGTRLTVL.